A single sample is the source of the 11 T cell receptor beta chains below, sequenced in a study of neurological immune-mediated disorders. Via MiXCR, TCRdb re-called the 5' RACE reads, giving one row per CDR3 protein. This sample has 17,000 or so distinct CDR3 sequences; about 10% occur once, and the top ten carry less than 30%. Sequences were obtained from CD8+ T cells from blood. The receptors were sampled from a woman aged 50 to 60 in good health.

Ten or more counts support this clonotype. This rearrangement joins TRBV11-2 to TRBJ2-1; 15 positions agree with TRBD2. Germline V lookup: CDR1 SGHAT, CDR2 FQNNGV. There are 16 residues in the CDR3. The V segment lost 4 bases and the J segment 10 bases; nucleotides outside the gene matches: 8. The CDR3 is CASSSLLGLAGGEQFF. As DNA, the CDR3 is TGTGCCAGCAGCTCGCTACTGGGACTAGCGGGAGGAGAGCAGTTCTTC.

This clonotype showed up many times. This sequence joins TRBV9 and TRBJ1-1; D remains ambiguous. V was shortened by 3 bases and J by 6 bases, with 6 bases between the two germline ends. Germline V lookup: CDR1 SGDLS, CDR2 YYNGEE. The CDR3 runs 11 residues. The CDR3 sequence: CASSGSAEAFF. CDR3 DNA sequence: TGTGCCAGCAGCGGGTCGGCTGAAGCTTTCTTT.

At least ten counts were recorded for this clonotype. The chain carries TRBV20-1 and TRBJ2-7; D unresolved. The CDR3 runs to 9 residues. Germline assignment: CDR1 DFQATT and CDR2 SNEGSKA (reference sequence). The germline V and J ends were trimmed by 3 bases and 3 bases, with 0 bases remaining between them. The CDR3, as DNA: TGCAGTGCTAGCTACGAGCAGTACTTC. Translation: CSASYEQYF.

In this sample, this clonotype turned up many times. A much larger clonotype is one base distant, so this may be a read error. This chain links TRBV27 with TRBJ2-3, with a weak D call TRBD2 (6 bases). The germline V gene encodes CDR1 MNHEY and CDR2 SMNVEV (reference sequence). V lost 10 bases and J 7 bases, leaving 21 bases between the germline ends. CDR3 length: 14 amino acids. CDR3 loop: CATRRDRLGNTQYF. The CDR3, as DNA: TGTGCCACCCGACGGGACCGACTAGGAAATACGCAGTATTTT.

The table lists this clonotype with many counts. This rearrangement joins TRBV5-1 to TRBJ2-7; 10 nucleotides match TRBD1. The V and J ends lost 0 bases and 6 bases, in that order; junction bases with no gene match: 6. This CDR3 has 15 amino acids. Per germline, CDR1 SGHRS and CDR2 YFSETQ. The CDR3 loop is CASSLGDRGPLEQYF. Written as DNA, the CDR3 is TGCGCCAGCAGCTTGGGAGACAGGGGGCCCCTCGAGCAGTACTTC.

This clonotype has at least ten counts. The V and J genes are TRBV6-4 and TRBJ2-4; 7 bases are a match to TRBD2. Germline values: CDR1 MRHNA, CDR2 SNTAGT. Trimming took 9 bases from V and 5 from J; bases not matched to a gene: 4. The CDR3 covers 12 residues. CDR3 in amino acids: CASPRGENIQYF. The CDR3, as DNA: TGTGCCAGTCCCCGGGGGGAAAACATTCAGTACTTC.

This clonotype was counted at least ten times. The chain employs TRBV7-9 and TRBJ2-4; D remains unclear. This CDR3 comprises 14 residues. Germline CDR1 is SEHNR and CDR2 is FQNEAQ (reference sequence). The ends were cut back, 1 base at V and 6 bases at J, with 10 bases in the middle. The CDR3 spells CASSLVVSRNIQYF. CDR3 bases: TGTGCCAGCAGCTTAGTCGTCTCCAGAAACATTCAGTACTTC.

Written as DNA, the CDR3 is TGTGCCAGCAGCTCCTCGGGACTAGCGGGAGGGTCGGATGAGCAGTTCTTC. It yields the protein CASSSSGLAGGSDEQFF. J is TRBJ2-1 and V is TRBV5-5; 16 bases line up with TRBD2. CDR3 length equals 17 residues. The germline V gene has CDR1 SGHKS and CDR2 YYEKEE (reference sequence). V dropped 3 bases and J dropped 8; count of bases not matched to a gene: 8.

In its sample, this clonotype was seen many times. The V gene is TRBV27, the J gene TRBJ2-3; 8 nucleotides align to TRBD2. Per the germline V gene, CDR1 is MNHEY and CDR2 is SMNVEV (reference sequence). This CDR3 has 16 residues. V was pared by 4 bases and J by 1 base, with 7 bases of the junction left unmatched. In DNA, the CDR3 is TGTGCCAGCAGTTCCCGAGCGGGAGAGGGCACAGATACGCAGTATTTT. As protein: CASSSRAGEGTDTQYF.

The table lists this clonotype with many counts. The CDR3 sequence is CASSLAPVAGGPDEQYF. CDR3 DNA sequence: TGCGCCAGCAGCTTGGCCCCAGTGGCGGGAGGGCCGGACGAGCAGTACTTC. The rearrangement links TRBV5-1 to TRBJ2-7; the match to TRBD2 covers 9 bases. The ends lost 0 bases at V and 5 bases at J; junction bases unmatched: 12. The CDR3 is 17 amino acids. Per germline, CDR1 SGHRS and CDR2 YFSETQ.

The sample holds many counts of this clonotype. The V call is TRBV29-1, the J call TRBJ1-2; D remains ambiguous. Germline V gives CDR1 SQVTM, CDR2 ANQGSEA. Deletions cut 2 bases from V and 4 bases from J, with 5 bases between. This CDR3 comprises 11 residues. The CDR3 DNA reads as TGCAGCGTTGAATTGGTCTATGGCTACACCTTC. This gives the protein CSVELVYGYTF.